Each of the 8 T cell receptor beta chains below was sequenced from the same sample in a study of T cells in women clearing cervical HPV infection. Measured with immunoSEQ multiplex PCR; TCRdb has only the in-frame clones, and not every one. Listed are about 35,000 clones; under 8% falls within the top ten. Material for sequencing was blood buffy coat. All receptors derive from a woman aged 18 to 69 with a cervical HPV16 infection that either progressed to CIN3+ or cleared (not recorded which).

Turning to this clone: The read gets to within 3 residues of the CDR3 end, and the germline J gene fills in the rest. The chain is built from TRBV6-2 or TRBV6-3 and TRBJ2-2; D uncertain. Looked up from germline, CDR1 is MNHEY and CDR2 is SVGEGT. The V and J ends lost 6 bases and 8 bases respectively, with 16 bases between them. This CDR3 contains 14 residues. CDR3 protein: CASRAFGPWGELFF. The CDR3 DNA, read in part, is TGTGCCAGCAGGGCTTTTGGGCCGTGGGGGGAG.

On this clone: The missing CDR3 end, 3 residues past where the read stops, is filled in from the germline J gene. The chain carries TRBV5-5 and TRBJ2-7; perhaps TRBD1 as D (5 bases). The germline V and J ends were trimmed by 0 bases and 1 base, with 11 bases remaining between them. There are 15 residues in the CDR3. From germline, CDR1 is SGHKS and CDR2 YYEKEE (reference sequence). CDR3 sequence reads: CASSLGAGMSYEQYF. The covered CDR3 bases are TGTGCCAGCAGCTTGGGGGCAGGGATGTCCTACGAG.

The CDR3 is CASKGLPPGQFNSPLHF. The CDR3 bases that were read are TGTGCCAGTAAGGGTTTGCCTCCGGGACAGTTTAATTCACCC. V is TRBV19 and J is TRBJ1-6; 7 bases match TRBD1. The read ends 3 residues before the CDR3 terminus; that terminus is restored from the germline J gene. The CDR3 contains 17 residues. Germline V gene sequence: CDR1 LNHDA, CDR2 SQIVND (reference sequence). The V and J ends lost 7 bases and 6 bases, in that order; junction bases with no gene match: 15.

The DNA read from the CDR3 is TGTGCCAGCAGCTTGACAGGGACCGGGGAG. Translated: CASSLTGTGE. The CDR3 in its entirety is CASSLTGTGELFF. This sequence joins TRBV7-3 and TRBJ2-2; 7 bases map to TRBD1. The read gets to within 3 residues of the CDR3 end, and the germline J gene fills in the rest. Germline CDR1 reads SGHTA; CDR2 reads FQGTGA. The CDR3 covers 13 residues. After removal of 3 bases from V and 5 bases from J, the junction contained 0 bases not matched to a gene.

For this clone: The read halts 3 residues ahead of the CDR3 end, with the missing end drawn from the germline J gene. V gene TRBV20-1 combines with J gene TRBJ1-6; 7 bases align to TRBD1. V gave up 3 bases and J gave up 0 bases; unmatched junction bases: 11. Germline V gene data show CDR1 as DFQATT and CDR2 as SNEGSKA (reference sequence). The CDR3 loop spans 18 amino acids. The CDR3 is CSARPGTVMSSYNSPLHF. Partial CDR3 DNA: TGCAGTGCTAGGCCCGGGACAGTTATGAGCTCCTATAATTCACCC.

Notes on this clone: Read data end 3 residues before the CDR3 end; the end is taken from the germline J gene. The chain uses TRBV5-1 and TRBJ1-2; TRBD1 agrees at 11 bases. The length of the CDR3 is 14 residues. Trimming took 5 bases from V and 6 from J; bases not matched to a gene: 6. Germline-derived CDR1 and CDR2 are SGHRS and YFSETQ. The CDR3: CASSSGQGAHGYTF. The sequenced part of the CDR3 DNA is TGCGCCAGCAGTTCAGGACAGGGGGCTCATGGC.

Notes on this clone: The read halts 3 residues ahead of the CDR3 end, with the missing end drawn from the germline J gene. The chain uses TRBV12-3 or TRBV12-4 and TRBJ1-1; 7 positions agree with TRBD1. V was clipped by 2 bases and J by 1 base; unmatched bases: 1. The CDR3 has 14 residues. CDR3 DNA (partial): TGTGCCAGCAGTTTAAAGGGGGCGAACACTGAA. Its protein is CASSLKGANTE. The CDR3 reads in full as CASSLKGANTEAFF.

In the case of this clone: The read comes to an end 3 residues before the CDR3 does, leaving the germline J gene to fill in the end. The chain combines TRBV20-1 with TRBJ2-1, with D hard to call. CDR3 size: 13 residues. The ends were cut back, 6 bases at V and 4 bases at J, with 13 bases in the middle. Per the germline V gene, CDR1 is DFQATT and CDR2 is SNEGSKA (reference sequence). The CDR3 here is CSAPIYLYNEQFF. The CDR3 DNA, read in part, is TGCAGTGCACCCATCTACCTTTACAATGAG.